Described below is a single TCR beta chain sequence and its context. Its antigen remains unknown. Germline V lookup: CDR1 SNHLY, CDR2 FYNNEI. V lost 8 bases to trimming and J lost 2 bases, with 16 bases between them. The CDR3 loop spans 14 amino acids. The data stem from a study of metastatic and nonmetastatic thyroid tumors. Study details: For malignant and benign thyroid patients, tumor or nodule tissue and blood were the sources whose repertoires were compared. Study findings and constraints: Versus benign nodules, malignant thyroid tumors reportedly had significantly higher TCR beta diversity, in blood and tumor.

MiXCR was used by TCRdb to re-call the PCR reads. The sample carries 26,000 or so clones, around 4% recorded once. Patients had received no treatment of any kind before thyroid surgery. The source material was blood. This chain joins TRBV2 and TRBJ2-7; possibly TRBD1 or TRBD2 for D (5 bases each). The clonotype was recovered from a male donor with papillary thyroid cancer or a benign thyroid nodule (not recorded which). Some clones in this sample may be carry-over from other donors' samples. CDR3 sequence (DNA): TGTGCCAGCCTCGTGGGGGAAGGTACCTACGAGCAGTACTTC. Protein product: CASLVGEGTYEQYF.